What follows are 24 T cell receptor beta chains derived from one specimen sequenced in a study of T-cell memory formation after mild COVID-19. Via MiXCR, TCRdb re-called the 5' RACE reads, giving one row per CDR3 protein. The data contain roughly 610,000 distinct CDR3 sequences, approximately 15% of them singletons. Sequenced: PBMCs or a T cell subset sorted from them (not recorded which). The receptors come from an adult woman who had mild COVID-19 (a few samples of this study predate the infection). Cell type and time point are not known.

This clonotype was seen only a few times. The chain links TRBV7-7 to TRBJ2-2; 7 bases match TRBD1. CDR3 length: 15 amino acids. The V gene end was trimmed by 3 bases and the J gene end by 5 bases; junction bases not matched to a gene: 6. CDR1 is SSHAT, CDR2 FNYEAQ, per germline (reference sequence). The CDR3 DNA is TGTGCCAGCAGCTTTGAGGGGGCGCGGACCGGGGAGCTGTTTTTT. Translated: CASSFEGARTGELFF.

In DNA, the CDR3 is TGTGCCAGCAGCCAAGGGGGAGGCGCTGAAGCTTTCTTT. Its protein product is CASSQGGGAEAFF. The V call is TRBV4-2, the J call TRBJ1-1; no clear D gene. Trimming removed 1 base at V and 6 bases at J, with 9 bases between. Per germline, CDR1 LGHNA and CDR2 YNFKEQ. The CDR3 has 13 amino acids.

The rearrangement uses TRBV11-2 and TRBJ2-1; perhaps TRBD1 as D (5 bases). V dropped 5 bases and J dropped 0 bases, with 14 bases sitting between them. CDR3 size: 16 residues. Looked up from germline, CDR1 is SGHAT and CDR2 is FQNNGV. The CDR3 region has the DNA TGTGCCAGCAGCCTCCGACAGATTACCTCCTACAATGAGCAGTTCTTC. As protein: CASSLRQITSYNEQFF. The full variable domain, rest sourced from reference TRBV11-2 and TRBJ2-1, is EAGVAQSPRYKIIEKRQSVAFWCNPISGHATLYWYQQILGQGPKLLIQFQNNGVVDDSQLPKDRFSAERLKGVDSTLKIQPAKLEDSAVYLCASSLRQITSYNEQFFGPGTRLTVL.

This clonotype was detected only a few times. One end of the junction does not line up with germline, which may come from a read error. The chain is built from TRBV7-2 and TRBJ2-3, with 10 nucleotides matching TRBD2. CDR1 SGHTA and CDR2 FQGNSA come from the germline V gene. The CDR3 extends over 15 amino acids. The CDR3 bases are TGTGCCAGCAGCTTAGGTCGACTAGCGGGCGATCGCAAACATTTT. It specifies CASSLGRLAGDRKHF. Together with reference TRBV7-2 and TRBJ2-3, the CDR3 gives the full variable domain: GAGVSQSPSNKVTEKGKDVELRCDPISGHTALYWYRQSLGQGLEFLIYFQGNSAPDKSGLPSDRFSAERTGGSVSTLTIQRTQQEDSAVYLCASSLGRLAGDRKHFGPGTRLTVL.

The CDR3 sequence is CSARGPGRGELFF. CDR3 nucleotide sequence: TGCAGTGCTAGAGGTCCGGGACGCGGGGAGCTGTTTTTT. V gene TRBV20-1 combines with J gene TRBJ2-2; D tentatively reads TRBD1 or TRBD2 (5 bases each). This CDR3 region has 13 residues. Per germline, CDR1 DFQATT and CDR2 SNEGSKA (reference sequence). Between the trimmed V and J ends, which lost 1 base and 7 bases, there was a span of 10 bases.

The table lists this clonotype with a few counts. The J gene is TRBJ2-7, the V gene TRBV7-8, with D possibly being TRBD1 or TRBD2 (5 bases each). V was shortened by 0 bases and J by 2 bases, with 23 bases between the two germline ends. There are 19 residues in the CDR3. CDR1 SGHVS and CDR2 FQNEAQ come from the germline V gene. The CDR3 sequence: CASSLARLTAAGGAYEQYF. CDR3 bases: TGTGCCAGCAGCTTAGCGCGTCTGACTGCTGCTGGGGGTGCCTACGAGCAGTACTTC.

The V and J genes are TRBV20-1 and TRBJ2-2; possible D gene TRBD1, 5 bases. V was pared by 0 bases and J by 0 bases, with 8 bases between. Germline V lookup: CDR1 DFQATT, CDR2 SNEGSKA (reference sequence). CDR3 length equals 15 residues. The CDR3 is CSARDTGTNTGELFF. For the CDR3, the DNA is TGCAGTGCTAGAGATACAGGAACGAACACCGGGGAGCTGTTTTTT.

V gene TRBV18 combines with J gene TRBJ1-2; no definite D call. Germline CDR1 KGHSH, CDR2 LQKENI. Deletions cut 3 bases from V and 5 bases from J, with 16 bases between. The CDR3 length is 15 residues. In nucleotides, the CDR3 is TGTGCCAGCTCACCTTTAAAGAACGGCGGGTATGGCTACACCTTC. Its translation is CASSPLKNGGYGYTF.

This sequence joins TRBV9 and TRBJ2-7; D may be TRBD1 (6 bases). The CDR3 is 12 amino acids. Germline assignment: CDR1 SGDLS and CDR2 YYNGEE. V lost 4 bases to trimming and J lost 5 bases, with 10 bases between them. The DNA of the CDR3 is TGTGCCAGCAGCCCCCGACAGGACGAGCAGTACTTC. As protein: CASSPRQDEQYF.

This clonotype has more than one count but fewer than ten. The chain uses TRBV7-8 and TRBJ1-2, with 10 bases that match TRBD1. Germline trimming cut 0 bases from V and 4 bases from J; bases unmatched to any gene: 2. The germline CDR1 and CDR2 sequences are SGHVS and FQNEAQ. This CDR3 comprises 15 residues. The CDR3 nucleotides read TGTGCCAGCAGCTTAGCGAGGACAGGGGGCTATGGCTACACCTTC. Its translation: CASSLARTGGYGYTF.

This chain joins TRBV27 and TRBJ2-1; D is unclear. This CDR3 comprises 13 residues. V dropped 0 bases and J dropped 8 bases, with 8 bases sitting between them. Germline V gene lookup returns CDR1 MNHEY and CDR2 SMNVEV (reference sequence). CDR3: CASSLSRYHEQFF. The CDR3 DNA is TGTGCCAGCAGTTTATCCCGGTACCATGAGCAGTTCTTC.

The rearrangement uses TRBV2 and TRBJ1-1; 9 nucleotides agree with TRBD1. Germline loops: CDR1 SNHLY, CDR2 FYNNEI. The CDR3 runs 16 residues. The J segment lost 0 bases and the V segment lost 6 bases, leaving 8 bases of the junction unmatched. This chain's CDR3 is CASRRRTGVMNTEAFF. The CDR3 DNA is TGTGCCAGCAGGCGTCGGACAGGGGTTATGAACACTGAAGCTTTCTTT.

In nucleotides, the CDR3 is TGCAGTGCTAGAGATTTTCAGGCTAGCGGGACGAATGAGCAGTTCTTC. It encodes CSARDFQASGTNEQFF. The J gene is TRBJ2-1, the V gene TRBV20-1; 9 bases align to TRBD2. CDR3 length: 16 amino acids. The ends lost 0 bases at V and 7 bases at J; junction bases unmatched: 10. Germline V CDR1 and CDR2: DFQATT, SNEGSKA (reference sequence).

V usage is TRBV5-6 and J usage is TRBJ1-3; 8 nucleotides agree with TRBD1. The CDR3 contains 14 residues. J lost 8 bases, V lost 6 bases, and 10 bases had no gene match. The V gene's germline CDR1 is SGHDT and CDR2 YYEEEE. CDR3 coding DNA: TGTGCCAGCACTCCCCGGAACAGGGGGGACACCATATATTTT. Protein: CASTPRNRGDTIYF.

In nucleotides, the CDR3 is TGTGCCAGCAGCTTAGGGACGTTCGAAGAGACCCAGTACTTC. Residues: CASSLGTFEETQYF. The chain carries TRBV7-8 and TRBJ2-5; D gene ambiguous. The V gene's germline CDR1 is SGHVS and CDR2 FQNEAQ. Trimming stripped 1 base from V and 3 bases from J, with 9 bases between. CDR3 length: 14 residues.

This sequence joins TRBV4-1 and TRBJ1-5; D is unclear. The germline V gene has CDR1 MGHRA and CDR2 YSYEKL. The CDR3 contains 13 residues. The ends were cut back, 1 base at V and 3 bases at J, with 4 bases in the middle. CDR3 in amino acids: CASSQVANQPQHF. The DNA for the CDR3 is TGCGCCAGCAGCCAAGTAGCCAATCAGCCCCAGCATTTT.

There are a few counts of this clonotype. The chain combines TRBV12-3 or TRBV12-4 with TRBJ2-5; 9 positions agree with TRBD1. With V trimmed by 5 bases and J by 4 bases, 8 bases remained unmatched. The CDR3 loop spans 15 amino acids. The CDR3 spells CASSSTGGSRETQYF. CDR3 nucleotides: TGTGCCAGCAGTAGTACAGGGGGCTCCCGAGAGACCCAGTACTTC.

This clonotype has more than one count but fewer than ten. The V call is TRBV3-1, the J call TRBJ2-7, with D possibly TRBD2 on 6 matching bases. Germline-derived CDR1 and CDR2 are LGHDT and YNNKEL (reference sequence). The CDR3 length is 15 residues. V shed 4 bases and J shed 2 bases, with 15 bases lying between them. CDR3 protein: CASSLRLVGPYEQYF. CDR3 in DNA: TGTGCCAGCAGCCTACGACTAGTGGGCCCCTACGAGCAGTACTTC.

The table lists this clonotype with many counts. The V and J genes are TRBV10-3 and TRBJ2-3, with D perhaps matching TRBD1 or TRBD2 (6 bases each). V was pared by 2 bases and J by 0 bases, with 9 bases between. Germline lookup yields CDR1 ENHRY and CDR2 SYGVKD. The CDR3 extends over 15 amino acids. The CDR3 loop reads CAISERGPSTDTQYF. The CDR3 DNA reads TGTGCCATCAGTGAGCGGGGGCCAAGCACAGATACGCAGTATTTT.

The chain is built from TRBV5-1 and TRBJ2-3; D not certain. Trimming cost V 1 base and J 2 bases, with 14 bases left between them. Germline-derived CDR1 and CDR2 are SGHRS and YFSETQ. The CDR3 has 16 amino acids. The CDR3 reads CASSLNGDLFTDTQYF. The CDR3 region has the DNA TGCGCCAGCAGCTTGAATGGCGATTTATTCACAGATACGCAGTATTTT.

This clonotype was seen more than once but under ten times. The genes are TRBV7-8 and TRBJ1-3, with a tentative D call TRBD1 (5 bases). Trimming cost V 8 bases and J 4 bases, with 6 bases left between them. In germline, CDR1 is SGHVS, CDR2 FQNEAQ. The CDR3 length is 11 residues. The CDR3, as DNA: TGTGCCAGCGGGGGGGGAAACACCATATATTTT. Translating gives CASGGGNTIYF.

This clonotype was seen ten or more times. The CDR3 region is CASSLQGANTGELFF. In DNA, the CDR3 is TGTGCCAGCAGTCTACAGGGTGCGAACACCGGGGAGCTGTTTTTT. The rearrangement uses TRBV12-3 or TRBV12-4 and TRBJ2-2; weak D call: TRBD1 (6 bases). The CDR3 extends over 15 amino acids. V lost 5 bases to trimming and J lost 0 bases, with 10 bases between them.

This clonotype has a handful of counts. The V gene is TRBV2, the J gene TRBJ2-1; D unresolved. CDR1 is SNHLY, CDR2 FYNNEI, per germline. CDR3 length: 12 amino acids. Deletions cut 11 bases from V and 5 bases from J, with 13 bases between. CDR3 bases: TGTGCCTCTCGAAGCCGAGACAATGAGCAGTTCTTC. It encodes CASRSRDNEQFF.

This chain uses TRBV5-1 with TRBJ2-2; D remains unclear. V was pared by 0 bases and J by 1 base, with 10 bases between. The germline CDR1 and CDR2 sequences are SGHRS and YFSETQ. CDR3 length: 16 amino acids. CDR3 residues: CASSLAGRWNTGELFF. The DNA of the CDR3 is TGCGCCAGCAGCTTGGCCGGACGCTGGAACACCGGGGAGCTGTTTTTT.